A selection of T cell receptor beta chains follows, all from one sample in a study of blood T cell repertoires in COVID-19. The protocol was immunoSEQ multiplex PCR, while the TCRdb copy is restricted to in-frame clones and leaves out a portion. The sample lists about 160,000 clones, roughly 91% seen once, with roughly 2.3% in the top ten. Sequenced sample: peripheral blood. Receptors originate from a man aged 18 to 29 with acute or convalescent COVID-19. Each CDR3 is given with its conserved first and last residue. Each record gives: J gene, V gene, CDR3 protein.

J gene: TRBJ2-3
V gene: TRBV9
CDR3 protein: CASSVRDGGTDTQYF

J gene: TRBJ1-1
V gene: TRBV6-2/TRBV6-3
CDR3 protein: CASSYYRVNTEAFF

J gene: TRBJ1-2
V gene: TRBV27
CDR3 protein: CASSLREQNYGYTF

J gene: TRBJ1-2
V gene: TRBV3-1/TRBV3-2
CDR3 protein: CASSLSDRGIGGYTF

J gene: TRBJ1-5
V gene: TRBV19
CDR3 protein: CASSIGRGGGQPQHF

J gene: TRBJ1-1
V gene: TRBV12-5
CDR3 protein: CASGYRGPNTEAFF

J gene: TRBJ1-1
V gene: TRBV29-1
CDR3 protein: CSASRQLYTEAFF

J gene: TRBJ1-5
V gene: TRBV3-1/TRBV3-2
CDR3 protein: CASSSRLTRDTNQPQHF

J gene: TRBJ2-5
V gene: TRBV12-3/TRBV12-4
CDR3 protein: CASSFMETQYF

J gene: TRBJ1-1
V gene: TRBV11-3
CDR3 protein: CASSPDGMNTEAFF

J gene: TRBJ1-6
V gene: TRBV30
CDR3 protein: CAWTGTRSPLHF

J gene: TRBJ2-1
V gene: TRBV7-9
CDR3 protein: CASSPRTGPSSYNEQFF

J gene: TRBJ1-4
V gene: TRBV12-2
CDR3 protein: CASRLVVWPGPSGELFF

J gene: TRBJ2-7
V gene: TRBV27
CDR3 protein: CASSLSGGGPNPQYF

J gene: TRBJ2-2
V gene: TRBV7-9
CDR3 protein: CASSLPQENTGELFF

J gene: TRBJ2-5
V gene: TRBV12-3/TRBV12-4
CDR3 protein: CASGQGTQYF

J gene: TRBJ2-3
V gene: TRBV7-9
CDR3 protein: CATVGGVVGTDTQYF

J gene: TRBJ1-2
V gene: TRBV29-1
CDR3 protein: CSVYEGANGYTF

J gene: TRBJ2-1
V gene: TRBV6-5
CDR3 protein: CASSYPGGKQFF

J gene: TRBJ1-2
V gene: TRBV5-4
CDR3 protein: CASSADRNYGYTF

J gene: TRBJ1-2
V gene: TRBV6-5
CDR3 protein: CASTYNPGGYGYTF

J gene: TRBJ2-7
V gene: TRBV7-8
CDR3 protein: CASSLAGTGTYEQYF

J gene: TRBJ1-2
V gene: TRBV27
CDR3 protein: CASSLSPSNYGYTF

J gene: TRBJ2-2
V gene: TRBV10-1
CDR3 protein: CASSGRRETGELFF

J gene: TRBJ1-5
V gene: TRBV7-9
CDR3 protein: CASSSNRGGNQPQHF

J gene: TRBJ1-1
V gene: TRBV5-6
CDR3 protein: CASSSNAGRSGRLNTEAFF

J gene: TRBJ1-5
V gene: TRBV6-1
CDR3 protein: CASSEGTGGPQHF

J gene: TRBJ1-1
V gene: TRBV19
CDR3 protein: CASSVLTGTEAFF

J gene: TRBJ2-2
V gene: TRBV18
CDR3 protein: CASSEGANGELFF

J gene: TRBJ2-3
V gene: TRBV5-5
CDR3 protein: CASSFAQATDTQYF

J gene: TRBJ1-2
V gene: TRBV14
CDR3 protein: CASSQGSGGGYGYTF

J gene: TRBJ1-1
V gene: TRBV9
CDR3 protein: CASSANVLNTEAFF

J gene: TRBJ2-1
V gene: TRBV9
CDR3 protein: CASSVRERLSVYNEQFF

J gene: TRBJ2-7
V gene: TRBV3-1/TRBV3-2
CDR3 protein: CASSQYRGPYEQYF

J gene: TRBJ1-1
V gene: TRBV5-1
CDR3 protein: CASTISGMNTEAFF

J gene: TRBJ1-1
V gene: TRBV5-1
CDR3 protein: CASSVTGAEAFF

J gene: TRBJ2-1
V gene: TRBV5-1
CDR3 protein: CASSPLLGGGEGYNEQFF

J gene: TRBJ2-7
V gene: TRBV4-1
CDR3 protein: CASSQDRGYEQYF

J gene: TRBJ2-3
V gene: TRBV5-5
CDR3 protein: CASSLIRDVYADTQYF

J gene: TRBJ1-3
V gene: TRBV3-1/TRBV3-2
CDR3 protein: CASSQEGDGGGNTIYF

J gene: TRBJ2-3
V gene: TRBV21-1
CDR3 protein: CASSTRDRGGDTQYF

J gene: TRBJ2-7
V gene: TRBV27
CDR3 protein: CASSLSLPGALFSYEQYF

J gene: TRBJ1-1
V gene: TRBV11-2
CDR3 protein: CASSLKPNTEAFF

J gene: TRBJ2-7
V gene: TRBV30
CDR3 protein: CAWSLGQGIPYEQYF

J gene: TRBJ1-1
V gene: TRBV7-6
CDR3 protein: CASSLVQGGYMNTEAFF

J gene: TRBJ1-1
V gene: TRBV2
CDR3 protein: CASSELSGNTEAFF

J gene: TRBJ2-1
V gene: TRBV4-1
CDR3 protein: CASSQDRTSYYNEQFF

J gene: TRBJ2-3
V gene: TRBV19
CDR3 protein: CASSLQGTRTDTQYF

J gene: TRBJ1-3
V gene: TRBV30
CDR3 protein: CAWSKRGQGAGGRNTIYF

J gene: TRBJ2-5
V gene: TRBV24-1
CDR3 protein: CATSDADWGTGASGTQYF